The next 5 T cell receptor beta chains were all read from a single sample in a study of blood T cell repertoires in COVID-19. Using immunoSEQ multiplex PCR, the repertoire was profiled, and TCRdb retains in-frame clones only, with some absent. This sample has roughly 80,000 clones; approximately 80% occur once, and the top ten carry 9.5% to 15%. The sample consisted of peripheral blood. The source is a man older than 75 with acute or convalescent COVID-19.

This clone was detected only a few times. The CDR3 sequence: CASSLAGGPGNTIYF. The CDR3 DNA is TGCGCCAGCAGCTTGGCTGGAGGGCCTGGAAACACCATATATTTT. The chain joins TRBV5-1 to TRBJ1-3; D not resolved. CDR3 length: 15 amino acids. Germline V gene sequence: CDR1 SGHRS, CDR2 YFSETQ. Between the trimmed V and J ends, which lost 0 bases and 2 bases, there was a span of 9 bases.

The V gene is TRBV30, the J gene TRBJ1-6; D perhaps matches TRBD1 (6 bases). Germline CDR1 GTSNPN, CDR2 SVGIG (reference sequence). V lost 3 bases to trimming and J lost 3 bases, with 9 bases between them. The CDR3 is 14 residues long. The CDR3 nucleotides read TGTGCCTGGAGAACGACAGGCTATAATTCACCCCTCCACTTT. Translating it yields CAWRTTGYNSPLHF.

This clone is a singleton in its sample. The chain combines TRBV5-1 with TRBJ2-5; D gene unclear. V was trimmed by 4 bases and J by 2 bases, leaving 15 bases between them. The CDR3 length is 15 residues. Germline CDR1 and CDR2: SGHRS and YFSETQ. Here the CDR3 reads CASSPTVAKQETQYF. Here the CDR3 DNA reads TGCGCCAGCAGCCCCACCGTAGCCAAACAAGAGACCCAGTACTTC.

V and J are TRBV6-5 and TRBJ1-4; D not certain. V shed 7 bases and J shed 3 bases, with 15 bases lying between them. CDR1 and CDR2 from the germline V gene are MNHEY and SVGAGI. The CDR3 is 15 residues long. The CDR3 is CASTPLGMANEKLFF. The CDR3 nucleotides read TGTGCCAGCACCCCCCTCGGGATGGCTAATGAAAAACTGTTTTTT.

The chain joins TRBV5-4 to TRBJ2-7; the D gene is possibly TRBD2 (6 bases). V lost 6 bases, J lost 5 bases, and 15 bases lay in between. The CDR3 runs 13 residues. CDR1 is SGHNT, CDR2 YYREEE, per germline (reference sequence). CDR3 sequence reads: CASTPTGVNEQYF. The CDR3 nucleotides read TGTGCCAGCACCCCGACGGGGGTCAACGAGCAGTACTTC.